This T cell receptor (beta chain) derives from a study of T-cell reconstitution after alpha-beta-depleted transplantation in children (TCRdb year 2016). Turning to the overall study: T-cell immune reconstitution after TCRalphabeta/CD19-depleted allogeneic hematopoietic cell transplantation in children was quantitatively tracked in the study by means of TCR repertoire profiling. Study-level results and caveats: Hyperexpanded clone frequencies declined over subsequent months; after one year, T-cell counts and TCRbeta diversity were mostly attributed to newly produced T cells. In some patients, the high TCRbeta diversity seen at day 60 was put down to recipient T cells and intrathymic progenitors that had survived conditioning. The apparently early alphabetaT-cell count recovery about two months after transplant was reportedly dependent on only several hundred rapidly expanded clones derived from non-depleted graft cells.

Library preparation was by PCR. For sequencing, an Illumina HiSeq 2500 was employed. Molecular barcoding was employed in the preparation of TCR libraries, with unique molecular identifiers being used to normalize TCRbeta repertoire quantification. TCRdb trimmed public reads at Q25 via fastp, called clones via MiXCR and kept in-frame beta chains. Every CDR3 protein is listed once, alongside the most common genes and DNA of its rows. The sample table records approximately 270,000 distinct CDR3 sequences; under 30% of these occur just once. About 4.8% of the sample belongs to the ten largest clones. Of note for this clonotype: Its target antigen remains unknown. Nothing much larger sits one base from this clone, and base qualities are not available.

V is cut back by 3 bases and J by 3 bases, with 5 bases in the junction unmatched. From a lookup of the germline V gene, CDR1 and CDR2 are SGHTA and FQGNSA. The CDR3 measures 14 amino acids from cysteine to phenylalanine. Just CDR3 DNA is preserved here, 42 bases in frame from base 1. The treatment or condition label on this specimen signifies: allogeneic hematopoietic cell transplantation with graft depleted of TCRalphabeta T cells and CD19 B cells. The children who served as transplant recipients had been given grafts of TCRalphabeta/CD19-depleted allogeneic hematopoietic cells. The chain employs TRBV7-2 and TRBJ2-7; 7 bases in the middle match TRBD1. Specimen: PBMCs, mostly from graft donor cells, collected 360 days after TCRalphabeta/CD19-depleted stem cell transplant. The TCR was taken from a female patient aged 2 to 10 who had a stem cell transplant for congenital amegakaryocytic thrombocytopenia, so the T cells may come from the graft donor. CDR3 protein: CASSFDRDHYEQYF. The nucleotide sequence is TGTGCCAGCAGCTTCGACAGGGATCACTACGAGCAGTACTTC. Outside the CDR3, residues come from the reference TRBV7-2 and TRBJ2-7 proteins, so the full variable domain is: GAGVSQSPSNKVTEKGKDVELRCDPISGHTALYWYRQSLGQGLEFLIYFQGNSAPDKSGLPSDRFSAERTGGSVSTLTIQRTQQEDSAVYLCASSFDRDHYEQYFGPGTRLTVT.